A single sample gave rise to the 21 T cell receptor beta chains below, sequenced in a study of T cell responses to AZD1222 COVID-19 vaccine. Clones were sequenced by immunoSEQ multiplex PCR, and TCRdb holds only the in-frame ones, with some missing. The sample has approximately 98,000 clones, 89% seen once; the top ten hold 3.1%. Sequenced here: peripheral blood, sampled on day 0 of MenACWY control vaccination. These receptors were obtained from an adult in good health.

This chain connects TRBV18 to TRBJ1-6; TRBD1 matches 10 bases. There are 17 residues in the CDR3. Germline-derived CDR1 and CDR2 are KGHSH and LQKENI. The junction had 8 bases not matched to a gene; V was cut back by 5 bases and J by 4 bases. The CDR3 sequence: CASSTGTGVSYNSPLHF. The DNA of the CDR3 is TGTGCCAGCTCAACCGGGACAGGGGTATCTTATAATTCACCCCTCCACTTT.

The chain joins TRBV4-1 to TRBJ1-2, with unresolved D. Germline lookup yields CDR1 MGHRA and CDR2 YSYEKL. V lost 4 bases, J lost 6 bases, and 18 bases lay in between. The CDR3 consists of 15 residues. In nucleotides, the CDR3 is TGCGCCAGCAGCCCTCACCATTTGGCCCCGGATGGCTACACCTTC. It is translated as CASSPHHLAPDGYTF.

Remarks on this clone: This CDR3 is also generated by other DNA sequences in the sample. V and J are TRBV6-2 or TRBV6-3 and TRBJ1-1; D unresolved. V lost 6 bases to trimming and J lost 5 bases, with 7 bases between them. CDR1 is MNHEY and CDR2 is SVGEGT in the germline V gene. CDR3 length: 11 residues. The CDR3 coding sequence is TGTGCCAGCAGCCACGGGACTGAAGCTTTCTTT. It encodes CASSHGTEAFF.

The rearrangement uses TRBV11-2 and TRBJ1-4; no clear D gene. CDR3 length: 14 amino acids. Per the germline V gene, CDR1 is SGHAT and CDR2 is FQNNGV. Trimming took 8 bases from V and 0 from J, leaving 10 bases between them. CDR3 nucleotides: TGTGCCAGCCGAACCCAGGCAACTAATGAAAAACTGTTTTTT. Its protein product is CASRTQATNEKLFF.

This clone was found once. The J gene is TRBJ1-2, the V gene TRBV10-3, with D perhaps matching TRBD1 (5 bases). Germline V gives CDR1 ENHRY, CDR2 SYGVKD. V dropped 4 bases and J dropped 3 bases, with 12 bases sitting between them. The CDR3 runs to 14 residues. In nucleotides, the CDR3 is TGTGCCATCAGTGTAGCCGGGGCGGACTATGGCTACACCTTC. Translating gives CAISVAGADYGYTF.

In DNA form, the CDR3 reads TGTGCCAGTAGCAACTCTGGAAACACCATATATTTT. Amino acids: CASSNSGNTIYF. The chain is built from TRBV19 and TRBJ1-3; D remains unclear. CDR1 and CDR2 from the germline V gene are LNHDA and SQIVND (reference sequence). The V gene lost 6 bases and the J gene lost 0 bases, with 3 bases spanning the gap. This CDR3 is built from 12 residues.

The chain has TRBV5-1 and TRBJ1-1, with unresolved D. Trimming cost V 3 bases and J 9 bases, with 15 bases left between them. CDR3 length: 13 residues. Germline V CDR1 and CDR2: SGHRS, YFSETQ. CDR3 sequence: CASSSPSLGKAFF. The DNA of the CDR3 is TGCGCCAGCAGCTCCCCGTCATTGGGAAAAGCTTTCTTT.

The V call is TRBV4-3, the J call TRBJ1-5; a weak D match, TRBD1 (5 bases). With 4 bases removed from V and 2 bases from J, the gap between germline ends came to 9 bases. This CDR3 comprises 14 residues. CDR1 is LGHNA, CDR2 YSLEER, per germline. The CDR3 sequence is CASSLTVRNQPQHF. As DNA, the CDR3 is TGCGCCAGCAGCCTGACAGTACGCAATCAGCCCCAGCATTTT.

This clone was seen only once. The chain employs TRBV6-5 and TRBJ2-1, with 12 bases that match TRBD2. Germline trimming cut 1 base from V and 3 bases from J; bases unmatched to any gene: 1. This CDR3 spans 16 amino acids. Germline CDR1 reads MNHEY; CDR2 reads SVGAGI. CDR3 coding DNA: TGTGCCAGCAGTTACTGGACTAGCGGGAACTACAATGAGCAGTTCTTC. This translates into CASSYWTSGNYNEQFF.

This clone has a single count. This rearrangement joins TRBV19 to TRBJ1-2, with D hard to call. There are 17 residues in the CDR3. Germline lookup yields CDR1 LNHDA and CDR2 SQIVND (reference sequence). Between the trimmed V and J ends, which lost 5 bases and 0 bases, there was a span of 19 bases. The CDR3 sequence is CASSGFSPTGTNYGYTF. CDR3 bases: TGTGCCAGTAGTGGATTCAGCCCGACCGGGACTAACTATGGCTACACCTTC.

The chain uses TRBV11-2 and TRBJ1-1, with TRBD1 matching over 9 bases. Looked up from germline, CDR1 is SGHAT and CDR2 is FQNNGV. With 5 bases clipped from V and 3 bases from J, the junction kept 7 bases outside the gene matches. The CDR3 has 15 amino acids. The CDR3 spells CASSQHRGRDTEAFF. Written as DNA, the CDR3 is TGTGCCAGCAGCCAGCACAGGGGGCGTGACACTGAAGCTTTCTTT. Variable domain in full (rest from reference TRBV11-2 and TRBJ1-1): EAGVAQSPRYKIIEKRQSVAFWCNPISGHATLYWYQQILGQGPKLLIQFQNNGVVDDSQLPKDRFSAERLKGVDSTLKIQPAKLEDSAVYLCASSQHRGRDTEAFFGQGTRLTVV.

The CDR3 DNA follows: TGTGCCACCAAACCCCGGACAGGGCTTAATGAAAAACTGTTTTTT. Translated, it gives CATKPRTGLNEKLFF. The chain couples TRBV2 to TRBJ1-4, with 8 bases that match TRBD1. Germline values: CDR1 SNHLY, CDR2 FYNNEI. CDR3 size: 15 residues. The V and J ends lost 10 bases and 4 bases, in that order; junction bases with no gene match: 11.

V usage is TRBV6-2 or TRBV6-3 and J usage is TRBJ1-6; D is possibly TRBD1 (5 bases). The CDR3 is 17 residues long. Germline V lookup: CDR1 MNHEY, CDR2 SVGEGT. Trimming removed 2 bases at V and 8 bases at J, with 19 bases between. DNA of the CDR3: TGTGCCAGCAGTTACCCAGAGCGGGGCCCCTGGGATTCACCCCTCCACTTT. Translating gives CASSYPERGPWDSPLHF.

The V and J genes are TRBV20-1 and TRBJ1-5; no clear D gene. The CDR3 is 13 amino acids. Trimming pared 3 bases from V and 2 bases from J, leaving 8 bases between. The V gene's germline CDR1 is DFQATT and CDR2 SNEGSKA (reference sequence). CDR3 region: CSASVGGNQPQHF. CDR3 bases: TGCAGTGCTAGTGTCGGGGGCAATCAGCCCCAGCATTTT.

The CDR3 reads CASSQDGASAYEQYF. For the CDR3, the DNA is TGCGCCAGCAGCCAAGATGGGGCCTCCGCCTACGAGCAGTACTTC. V usage is TRBV4-1 and J usage is TRBJ2-7; possible D gene TRBD1, 5 bases. Germline CDR1 is MGHRA and CDR2 is YSYEKL. CDR3 length: 15 residues. Trimming removed 0 bases at V and 2 bases at J, with 11 bases between.

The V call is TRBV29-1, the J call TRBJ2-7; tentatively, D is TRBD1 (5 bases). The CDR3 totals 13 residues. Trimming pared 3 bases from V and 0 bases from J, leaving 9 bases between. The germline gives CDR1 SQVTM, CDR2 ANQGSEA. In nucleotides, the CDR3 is TGCAGCGTTGAGATCACAGGCTCCTACGAGCAGTACTTC. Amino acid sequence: CSVEITGSYEQYF.

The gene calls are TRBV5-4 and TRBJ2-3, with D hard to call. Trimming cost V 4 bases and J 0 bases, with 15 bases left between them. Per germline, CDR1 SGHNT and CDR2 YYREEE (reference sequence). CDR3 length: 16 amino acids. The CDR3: CASSPNKKGSTDTQYF. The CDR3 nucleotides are TGTGCCAGCAGCCCTAACAAGAAAGGGAGCACAGATACGCAGTATTTT.

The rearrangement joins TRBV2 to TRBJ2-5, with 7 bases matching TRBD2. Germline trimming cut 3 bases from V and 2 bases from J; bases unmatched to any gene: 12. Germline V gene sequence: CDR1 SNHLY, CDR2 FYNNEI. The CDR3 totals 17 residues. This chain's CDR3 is CASSDPFSGGVQETQYF. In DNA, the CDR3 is TGTGCCAGCAGTGACCCCTTTTCGGGGGGAGTACAAGAGACCCAGTACTTC.

This CDR3 is CSVGSRNYGYTF. The DNA for the CDR3 is TGCAGCGTTGGGAGCAGGAACTATGGCTACACCTTC. This chain connects TRBV29-1 to TRBJ1-2; unclear D gene. The V end was cut by 4 bases, the J end by 2 bases, with 8 bases between. CDR1 and CDR2 from the germline V gene are SQVTM and ANQGSEA. This CDR3 region has 12 residues.

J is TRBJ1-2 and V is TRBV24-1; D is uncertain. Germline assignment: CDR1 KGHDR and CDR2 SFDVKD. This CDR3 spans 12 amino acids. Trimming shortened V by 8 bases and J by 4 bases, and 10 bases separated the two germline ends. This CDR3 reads CATIKRPYGYTF. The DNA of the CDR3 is TGTGCCACCATCAAGCGGCCCTATGGCTACACCTTC.

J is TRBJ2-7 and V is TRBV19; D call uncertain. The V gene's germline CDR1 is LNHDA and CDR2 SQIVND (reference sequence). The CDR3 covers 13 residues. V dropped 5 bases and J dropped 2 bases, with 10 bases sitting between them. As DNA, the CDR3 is TGTGCCAGTAGTCTCGGGCCGGCCTACGAGCAGTACTTC. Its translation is CASSLGPAYEQYF.